These 18 T cell receptor beta chains share one sample of origin, sequenced in a study of T cell responses to AZD1222 COVID-19 vaccine. Generated by immunoSEQ multiplex PCR, the TCRdb table keeps only in-frame clones and is missing some. This sample has about 110,000 clones, with roughly 88% found just once. This sample comprised peripheral blood, obtained 28 days after the second AZD1222 dose. The source is an adult who received the AZD1222 COVID-19 vaccine.

The chain carries TRBV5-1 and TRBJ2-3; unclear D gene. The germline V gene encodes CDR1 SGHRS and CDR2 YFSETQ. V lost 1 base and J 1 base, leaving 10 bases between the germline ends. CDR3 length equals 15 residues. CDR3 region: CASSLWAEGTDTQYF. The DNA for the CDR3 is TGCGCCAGCAGCTTGTGGGCCGAGGGCACAGATACGCAGTATTTT.

V usage is TRBV6-2 or TRBV6-3 and J usage is TRBJ2-1; D is perhaps TRBD2 (6 bases). Looked up from germline, CDR1 is MNHEY and CDR2 is SVGEGT. V dropped 6 bases and J dropped 6 bases, with 24 bases sitting between them. This CDR3 has 17 residues. CDR3 DNA: TGTGCCAGCAGCCTAACACTGCGGGGACCCGGACCCAATGAGCAGTTCTTC. This translates into CASSLTLRGPGPNEQFF.

The CDR3 region is CASSLGWGTDTQYF. The CDR3 region has the DNA TGTGCCAGCAGCTTAGGATGGGGCACAGATACGCAGTATTTT. This chain joins TRBV7-9 and TRBJ2-3, with no clear D. The CDR3 is 14 amino acids. V lost 1 base, J lost 1 base, and 6 bases lay in between. The germline V gene encodes CDR1 SEHNR and CDR2 FQNEAQ (reference sequence).

The chain uses TRBV7-3 and TRBJ1-6, with D perhaps TRBD1 (6 bases). The V end was cut by 1 base, the J end by 8 bases, with 9 bases between. Germline CDR1 SGHTA, CDR2 FQGTGA. The CDR3 spans 14 residues. The CDR3 DNA is TGTGCCAGCAGCTTAAGCAGGGGTGATTCACCCCTCCACTTT. This gives the protein CASSLSRGDSPLHF.

This chain connects TRBV3-1 (or the pseudogene TRBV3-2) to TRBJ1-2; D gene uncertain. V was pared by 0 bases and J by 6 bases, with 11 bases between. Germline loops: CDR1 LGHDT, CDR2 YNNKEL (reference sequence). The CDR3 contains 14 residues. In nucleotides, the CDR3 is TGTGCCAGCAGCCAAGATCAGGCAGCAAATGGCTACACCTTC. Translating it yields CASSQDQAANGYTF.

The chain has TRBV15 and TRBJ1-5; D is undetermined. Deletions cut 3 bases from V and 0 bases from J, with 3 bases between. The CDR3 runs to 13 residues. The germline V gene has CDR1 LNHNV and CDR2 YYDKDF (reference sequence). DNA of the CDR3: TGTGCCACCAGCAGCAATAGCAATCAGCCCCAGCATTTT. It translates to CATSSNSNQPQHF.

In nucleotides, the CDR3 is TGTGCCAGCAGCTTAGCGTGGACAGGAACTGAAGCTTTCTTT. As protein: CASSLAWTGTEAFF. The chain recombines TRBV7-2 with TRBJ1-1, with 7 bases identical to TRBD1. The CDR3 sequence is 14 residues long. Looked up from germline, CDR1 is SGHTA and CDR2 is FQGNSA. The V segment lost 0 bases and the J segment 5 bases; nucleotides outside the gene matches: 3.

The chain joins TRBV28 to TRBJ1-1, with 7 bases fitting TRBD1. The CDR3 spans 14 residues. J gave up 7 bases and V 3 bases, and 8 bases lay outside the gene matches. Germline loops: CDR1 MDHEN, CDR2 SYDVKM. CDR3 region: CASSFPRDSGEAFF. The DNA of the CDR3 is TGTGCCAGCAGTTTCCCCCGGGACAGCGGTGAAGCTTTCTTT.

This clone was picked up one time. The chain is built from TRBV4-1 and TRBJ2-1, with 10 bases lining up with TRBD2. This CDR3 comprises 16 residues. Germline V gene sequence: CDR1 MGHRA, CDR2 YSYEKL. V lost 4 bases and J lost 7; bases outside the gene matches: 10. The CDR3 DNA sequence: TGCGCCAGCAGCCCTCGGCTAGCGGGGGAGGTGAATGAGCAGTTCTTC. Protein: CASSPRLAGEVNEQFF.

V and J are TRBV19 and TRBJ2-5; D is unresolved. The V end was cut by 6 bases, the J end by 1 base, with 12 bases between. Germline loops: CDR1 LNHDA, CDR2 SQIVND (reference sequence). This CDR3 comprises 14 residues. CDR3 residues: CASSHASTQETQYF. The DNA of the CDR3 is TGTGCCAGTAGCCATGCGAGTACCCAAGAGACCCAGTACTTC.

This rearrangement joins TRBV2 to TRBJ1-3; D gene unclear. This CDR3 region has 15 residues. Trimming shortened V by 1 base and J by 8 bases, and 15 bases separated the two germline ends. Germline lookup yields CDR1 SNHLY and CDR2 FYNNEI. The CDR3, as DNA: TGTGCCAGCAGTGAAGGGGTAACCGCCGGGGACACCATATATTTT. It yields the protein CASSEGVTAGDTIYF.

J is TRBJ1-2 and V is TRBV3-1 (or the pseudogene TRBV3-2), with D perhaps matching TRBD1 (5 bases). The CDR3 spans 16 residues. The ends were cut back, 1 base at V and 8 bases at J, with 20 bases in the middle. Germline CDR1 and CDR2: LGHDT and YNNKEL (reference sequence). The CDR3 DNA is TGTGCCAGCAGCCAAGGACTAGGGGTATCCACTCGAGGCTACACCTTC. It encodes CASSQGLGVSTRGYTF.

The chain uses TRBV10-3 and TRBJ2-2; weak D call: TRBD1 (5 bases). CDR3 length equals 12 residues. The germline V gene has CDR1 ENHRY and CDR2 SYGVKD. V was pared by 5 bases and J by 4 bases, with 5 bases between. The CDR3 DNA follows: TGTGCCATCAGTCAGGGCACCGGGGAGCTGTTTTTT. Encoded protein: CAISQGTGELFF.

The chain has TRBV18 and TRBJ2-3; no definite D call. This CDR3 region has 15 residues. Germline assignment: CDR1 KGHSH and CDR2 LQKENI. V lost 1 base and J lost 2, with 10 bases in between. CDR3 sequence: CASSPLVRNTDTQYF. CDR3 in DNA: TGTGCCAGCTCACCACTAGTAAGGAACACAGATACGCAGTATTTT.

This chain connects TRBV24-1 to TRBJ1-2; 9 positions agree with TRBD1. J was trimmed by 7 bases and V by 3 bases; bases with no gene match: 8. There are 15 residues in the CDR3. Germline CDR1 reads KGHDR; CDR2 reads SFDVKD. The CDR3 protein is CATSDAGQGFSGYTF. As DNA, the CDR3 is TGTGCCACCAGTGATGCGGGACAGGGCTTTTCTGGCTACACCTTC.

The chain is built from TRBV19 and TRBJ1-6; D is undetermined. V lost 3 bases and J lost 1, with 7 bases in between. Germline CDR1 and CDR2: LNHDA and SQIVND (reference sequence). The CDR3 loop spans 15 amino acids. The CDR3 loop is CASSITGSYNSPLHF. The CDR3 nucleotides are TGTGCCAGTAGTATTACCGGTTCCTATAATTCACCCCTCCACTTT.

J is TRBJ2-3 and V is TRBV7-9, with D unclear. V lost 1 base to trimming and J lost 5 bases, with 4 bases between them. The germline gives CDR1 SEHNR, CDR2 FQNEAQ (reference sequence). The CDR3 is made up of 12 amino acids. This CDR3 reads CASSLVEDTQYF. For the CDR3, the DNA is TGTGCCAGCAGCTTAGTAGAAGATACGCAGTATTTT.

The V call is TRBV28, the J call TRBJ2-6; D ambiguous. V was pared by 3 bases and J by 0 bases, with 3 bases between. Germline-derived CDR1 and CDR2 are MDHEN and SYDVKM. CDR3 length equals 14 residues. CDR3 protein: CASSFTSGANVLTF. The CDR3 bases are TGTGCCAGCAGTTTCACCTCTGGGGCCAACGTCCTGACTTTC.